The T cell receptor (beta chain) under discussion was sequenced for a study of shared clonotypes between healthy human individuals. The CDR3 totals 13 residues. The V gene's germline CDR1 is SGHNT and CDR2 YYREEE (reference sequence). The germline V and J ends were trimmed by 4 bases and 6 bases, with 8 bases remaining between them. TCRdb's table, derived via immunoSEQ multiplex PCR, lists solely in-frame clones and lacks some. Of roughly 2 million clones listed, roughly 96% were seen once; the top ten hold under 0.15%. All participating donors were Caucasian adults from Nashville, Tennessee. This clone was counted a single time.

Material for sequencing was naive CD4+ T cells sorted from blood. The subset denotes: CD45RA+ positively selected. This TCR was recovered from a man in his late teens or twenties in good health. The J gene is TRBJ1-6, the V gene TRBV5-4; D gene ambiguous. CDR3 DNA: TGTGCCAGCAGCATAACGGGTAATTCACCCCTCCACTTT. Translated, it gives CASSITGNSPLHF.